The rows below give T cell receptor beta chains drawn from one sample of a study of a mutant IDH1 vaccine in newly diagnosed glioma. Some clones are missing from TCRdb's copy, which holds only in-frame ones; the method was immunoSEQ multiplex PCR. In the table there are 30,000 to 40,000 clones, roughly 90% of which are singletons. The sample in question was PBMCs, obtained from a glioma patient treated with radiotherapy, temozolomide or both. The receptors were gathered from a young man with glioma. CDR3s leave out the opening cysteine and the closing phenylalanine or tryptophan.

j_call v_call cdr3_aa
TRBJ1-2 TRBV19 ASTQSGGGYGYT
TRBJ2-7 TRBV4-1 ASSQENGRALGSYEQY
TRBJ2-2 TRBV7-2 ASSVLGMNTGELF
TRBJ1-5 TRBV4-1 ASSQEGGWDQPQH
TRBJ2-7 TRBV28 ASSLPGGEQY
TRBJ2-2 TRBV9 ASGTGNTGELF
TRBJ2-7 TRBV2 ASSVVTYEQY
TRBJ2-3 TRBV15 ATSSLLAGGDTQY
TRBJ1-1 TRBV6-5 ASRSSGVNTEAF
TRBJ2-7 TRBV4-2 ASSQMTGNDEQY
TRBJ1-4 TRBV7-9 ASSRQAANEKLF